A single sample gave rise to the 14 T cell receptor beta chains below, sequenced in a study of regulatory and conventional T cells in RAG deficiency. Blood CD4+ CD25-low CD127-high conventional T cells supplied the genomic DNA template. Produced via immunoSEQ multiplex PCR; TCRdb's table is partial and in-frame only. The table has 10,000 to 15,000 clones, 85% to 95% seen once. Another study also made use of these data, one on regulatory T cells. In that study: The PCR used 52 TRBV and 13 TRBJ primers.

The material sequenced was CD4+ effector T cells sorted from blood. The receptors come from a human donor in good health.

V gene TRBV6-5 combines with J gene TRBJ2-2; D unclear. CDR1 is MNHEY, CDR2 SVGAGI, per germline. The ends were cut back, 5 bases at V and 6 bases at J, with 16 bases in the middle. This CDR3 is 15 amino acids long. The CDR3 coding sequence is TGTGCCAGCAGTACGCCCGGTGGCTCGGCCGGGGAGCTGTTTTTT. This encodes CASSTPGGSAGELFF.

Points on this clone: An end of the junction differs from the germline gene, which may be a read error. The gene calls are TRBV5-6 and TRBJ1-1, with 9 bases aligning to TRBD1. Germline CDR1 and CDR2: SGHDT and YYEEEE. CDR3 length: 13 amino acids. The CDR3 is CASSPGQGVGIPF. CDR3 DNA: TGTGCCAGCAGCCCGGGACAGGGTGTCGGAATCCCCTTT.

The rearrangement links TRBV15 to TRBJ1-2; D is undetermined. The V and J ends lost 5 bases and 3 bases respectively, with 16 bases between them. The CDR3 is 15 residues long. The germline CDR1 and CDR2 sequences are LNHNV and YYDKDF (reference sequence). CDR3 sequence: CATSPGQAAYYGYTF. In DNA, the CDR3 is TGTGCCACCAGCCCTGGGCAGGCCGCATACTATGGCTACACCTTC.

CDR3 amino acids: CASSLNVYEQYF. The CDR3 DNA reads TGTGCCAGCAGTTTGAATGTCTACGAGCAGTACTTC. This rearrangement joins TRBV28 to TRBJ2-7; no clear D. This CDR3 spans 12 amino acids. V was pared by 3 bases and J by 3 bases, with 6 bases between. CDR1 and CDR2 (germline): MDHEN, SYDVKM.

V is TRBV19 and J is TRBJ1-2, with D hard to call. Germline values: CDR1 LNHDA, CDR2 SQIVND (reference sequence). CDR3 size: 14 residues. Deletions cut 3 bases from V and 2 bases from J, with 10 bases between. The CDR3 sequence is CASSMLVENYGYTF. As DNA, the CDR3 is TGTGCCAGTAGTATGCTGGTGGAGAACTATGGCTACACCTTC. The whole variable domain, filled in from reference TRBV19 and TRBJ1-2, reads DGGITQSPKYLFRKEGQNVTLSCEQNLNHDAMYWYRQDPGQGLRLIYYSQIVNDFQKGDIAEGYSVSREKKESFPLTVTSAQKNPTAFYLCASSMLVENYGYTFGSGTRLTVV.

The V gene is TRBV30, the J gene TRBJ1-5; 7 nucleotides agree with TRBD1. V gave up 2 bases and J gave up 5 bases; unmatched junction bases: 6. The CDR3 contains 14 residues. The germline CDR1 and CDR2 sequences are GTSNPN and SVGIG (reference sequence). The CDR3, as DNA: TGTGCCTGGAGTACCGGGACAGTAGATCAGCCCCAGCATTTT. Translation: CAWSTGTVDQPQHF.

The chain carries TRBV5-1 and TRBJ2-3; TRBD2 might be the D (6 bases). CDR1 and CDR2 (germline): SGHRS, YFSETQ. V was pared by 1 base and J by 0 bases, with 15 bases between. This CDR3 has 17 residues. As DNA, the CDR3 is TGCGCCAGCAGCTTGACCTTAGCGGTTCCGAGCACAGATACGCAGTATTTT. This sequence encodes CASSLTLAVPSTDTQYF.

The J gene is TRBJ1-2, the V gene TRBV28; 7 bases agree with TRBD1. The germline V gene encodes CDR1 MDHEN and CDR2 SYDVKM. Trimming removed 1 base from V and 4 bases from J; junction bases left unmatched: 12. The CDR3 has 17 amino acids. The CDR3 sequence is CASSLFGTETRVYGYTF. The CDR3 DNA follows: TGTGCCAGCAGTTTATTTGGGACAGAGACGAGGGTCTATGGCTACACCTTC.

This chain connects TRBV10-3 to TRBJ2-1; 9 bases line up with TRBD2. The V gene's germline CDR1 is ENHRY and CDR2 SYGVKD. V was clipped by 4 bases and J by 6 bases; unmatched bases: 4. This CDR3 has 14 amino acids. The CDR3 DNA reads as TGTGCCATCAGTGGACTAGCGGTAACCAATGAGCAGTTCTTC. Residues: CAISGLAVTNEQFF.

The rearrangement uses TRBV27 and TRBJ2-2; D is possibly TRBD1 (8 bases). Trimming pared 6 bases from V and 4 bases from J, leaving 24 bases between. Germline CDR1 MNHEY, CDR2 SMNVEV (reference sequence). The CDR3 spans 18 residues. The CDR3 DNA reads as TGTGCCAGCAGACCAAGGGCAGGACAGGGAGGGCTCACCGGGGAGCTGTTTTTT. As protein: CASRPRAGQGGLTGELFF.

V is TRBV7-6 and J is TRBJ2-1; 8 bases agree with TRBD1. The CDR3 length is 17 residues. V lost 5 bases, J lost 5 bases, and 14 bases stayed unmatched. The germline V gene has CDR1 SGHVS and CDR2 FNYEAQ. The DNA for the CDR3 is TGTGCCAGCAGCCCGAGGCACAGGGGGGCGCAAGACAATGAGCAGTTCTTC. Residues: CASSPRHRGAQDNEQFF.

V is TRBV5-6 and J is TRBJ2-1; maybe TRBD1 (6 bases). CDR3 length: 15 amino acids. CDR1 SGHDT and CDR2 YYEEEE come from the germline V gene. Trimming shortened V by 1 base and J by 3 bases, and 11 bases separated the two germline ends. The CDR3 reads CASSLPGGVYNEQFF. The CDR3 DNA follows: TGTGCCAGCAGCTTGCCTGGGGGCGTCTACAATGAGCAGTTCTTC. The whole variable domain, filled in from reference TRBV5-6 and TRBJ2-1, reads DAGVTQSPTHLIKTRGQQVTLRCSPKSGHDTVSWYQQALGQGPQFIFQYYEEEERQRGNFPDRFSGHQFPNYSSELNVNALLLGDSALYLCASSLPGGVYNEQFFGPGTRLTVL.

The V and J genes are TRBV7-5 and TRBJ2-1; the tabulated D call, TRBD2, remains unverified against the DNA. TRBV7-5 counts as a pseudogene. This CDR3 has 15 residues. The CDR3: CARSFPPPLNNEQFF. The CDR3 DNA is TGTGCCAGAAGCTTCCCCCCTCCGTTAAACAATGAGCAGTTCTTC.

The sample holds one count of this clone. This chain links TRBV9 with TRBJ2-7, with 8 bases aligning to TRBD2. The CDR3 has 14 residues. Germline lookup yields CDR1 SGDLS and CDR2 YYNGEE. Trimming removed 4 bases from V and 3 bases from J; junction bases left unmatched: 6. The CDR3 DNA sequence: TGTGCCAGCAGCTCTGGACTAGCAGACTACGAGCAGTACTTC. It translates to CASSSGLADYEQYF.